These 20 T cell receptor beta chains share one sample of origin, sequenced in a study of shared T cell receptors in the human thymus. The data were produced by immunoSEQ multiplex PCR, yet TCRdb's version contains in-frame clones alone and is incomplete. The sample lists hundreds of thousands of clones, around 87% occurring once. This sample was shared with a second study, whose subject was human thymus T cells.

Sequenced sample: thymocytes. Source of these receptors: a boy under two years old with a congenital heart defect.

The chain joins TRBV4-1 to TRBJ2-7; 11 bases match TRBD1. CDR1 MGHRA and CDR2 YSYEKL come from the germline V gene. The CDR3 runs to 19 residues. J lost 3 bases, V lost 4 bases, and 17 bases had no gene match. Here the CDR3 reads CASSLIETDRGRKGYEQYF. The CDR3 DNA reads TGCGCCAGCAGCCTTATCGAAACGGACAGGGGGCGAAAGGGCTACGAGCAGTACTTC.

In its sample, this clone was seen once. The chain recombines TRBV2 with TRBJ2-3, with D maybe TRBD2 (5 bases). CDR3 length: 13 residues. V was trimmed by 7 bases and J by 2 bases, leaving 10 bases between them. Germline lookup yields CDR1 SNHLY and CDR2 FYNNEI. CDR3 sequence: CASNRENTDTQYF. The CDR3, as DNA: TGTGCCAGCAACCGGGAAAACACAGATACGCAGTATTTT. The full variable domain, completed using reference TRBV2 and TRBJ2-3, is EPEVTQTPSHQVTQMGQEVILRCVPISNHLYFYWYRQILGQKVEFLVSFYNNEISEKSEIFDDQFSVERPDGSNFTLKIRSTKLEDSAMYFCASNRENTDTQYFGPGTRLTVL.

This rearrangement joins TRBV28 to TRBJ2-3; no clear D gene. V was cut by 3 bases and J by 2 bases, with 12 bases left in between. The CDR3 contains 15 residues. Germline-derived CDR1 and CDR2 are MDHEN and SYDVKM. The CDR3 protein is CASSFPHRTTDTQYF. The CDR3 DNA reads as TGTGCCAGCAGTTTCCCTCACAGAACCACAGATACGCAGTATTTT. Drawing the rest from reference TRBV28 and TRBJ2-3, the complete variable domain is DVKVTQSSRYLVKRTGEKVFLECVQDMDHENMFWYRQDPGLGLRLIYFSYDVKMKEKGDIPEGYSVSREKKERFSLILESASTNQTSMYLCASSFPHRTTDTQYFGPGTRLTVL.

V gene TRBV6-1 combines with J gene TRBJ1-2; maybe TRBD1 (5 bases). The CDR3 is made up of 16 amino acids. V shed 0 bases and J shed 3 bases, with 14 bases lying between them. Germline assignment: CDR1 MNHNS and CDR2 SASEGT. This chain's CDR3 is CASSEAPNSGDYGYTF. The CDR3 DNA reads as TGTGCCAGCAGTGAAGCCCCAAATTCGGGGGACTATGGCTACACCTTC.

The chain couples TRBV28 to TRBJ1-2; D unclear. The V end lost 3 bases, the J end lost 2 bases, and 16 bases lay between the germline ends. This CDR3 contains 16 residues. CDR1 MDHEN and CDR2 SYDVKM come from the germline V gene. CDR3 DNA: TGTGCCAGCAGTTTCCCCGTACACATAAGAAACTATGGCTACACCTTC. Translating gives CASSFPVHIRNYGYTF.

This chain joins TRBV28 and TRBJ2-4; the match to TRBD1 covers 8 bases. The CDR3 loop spans 22 amino acids. Germline CDR1 MDHEN, CDR2 SYDVKM. The ends lost 3 bases at V and 0 bases at J; junction bases unmatched: 22. CDR3 protein: CASSFLVTGAPLGDLAKNIQYF. Written as DNA, the CDR3 is TGTGCCAGCAGTTTTTTGGTGACAGGGGCGCCCCTAGGCGATTTAGCCAAAAACATTCAGTACTTC.

This rearrangement joins TRBV4-1 to TRBJ2-1, with 10 nucleotides matching TRBD2. This CDR3 is 15 amino acids long. V shed 3 bases and J 10 bases; nucleotides not matched to a gene: 9. Germline V gives CDR1 MGHRA, CDR2 YSYEKL. The CDR3 DNA sequence: TGCGCCAGCAGCCATCGCAGCGGGGGGGCGTTCGAGCAGTTCTTC. This sequence encodes CASSHRSGGAFEQFF.

This rearrangement joins TRBV5-8 to TRBJ1-6; D is uncertain. Germline CDR1 and CDR2: SGHTS and YDEGEE. Trimming shortened V by 4 bases and J by 11 bases, and 10 bases separated the two germline ends. CDR3 length: 12 amino acids. Here the CDR3 reads CASSHQNAPLHF. As DNA, the CDR3 is TGTGCCAGCAGCCATCAGAATGCACCCCTCCACTTT.

The rearrangement uses TRBV11-1 and TRBJ2-1, with 9 bases lining up with TRBD1. The CDR3 length is 16 residues. From germline, CDR1 is SGHAT and CDR2 FQDESV (reference sequence). The J segment lost 4 bases and the V segment lost 7 bases, leaving 11 bases of the junction unmatched. The CDR3 DNA sequence: TGTGCCAGCACCCTTAAATGGACAGGGGCTTACAATGAGCAGTTCTTC. This sequence encodes CASTLKWTGAYNEQFF.

The chain has TRBV6-5 and TRBJ2-1; D might be TRBD1 (5 bases). The CDR3 covers 12 residues. The V end lost 10 bases, the J end lost 6 bases, and 13 bases lay between the germline ends. CDR1 and CDR2 from the germline V gene are MNHEY and SVGAGI. In DNA, the CDR3 is TGTGCCACAAGGACAAGGCCCAATGAGCAGTTCTTC. Protein: CATRTRPNEQFF.

The rearrangement uses TRBV19 and TRBJ2-3, with 7 bases matching TRBD2. CDR3 length: 18 residues. With V trimmed by 4 bases and J by 2 bases, 15 bases remained unmatched. Germline CDR1 LNHDA, CDR2 SQIVND (reference sequence). In nucleotides, the CDR3 is TGTGCCAGTAGTACTCCGGAGAGAGCGGGGTCTATCACAGATACGCAGTATTTT. Translation gives CASSTPERAGSITDTQYF.

The J gene is TRBJ2-1, the V gene TRBV28, with D possibly TRBD2 on 6 matching bases. V was pared by 6 bases and J by 0 bases, with 21 bases between. The length of the CDR3 is 18 residues. Germline CDR1 and CDR2: MDHEN and SYDVKM. As DNA, the CDR3 is TGTGCCAGCAGGCGGCCCTACTCAGCGGGTTCCTCCTACAATGAGCAGTTCTTC. This translates into CASRRPYSAGSSYNEQFF.

The V gene is TRBV28, the J gene TRBJ2-4, with unresolved D. The germline CDR1 and CDR2 sequences are MDHEN and SYDVKM. The CDR3 covers 16 residues. V gave up 3 bases and J gave up 0 bases, with 12 bases separating them. This chain's CDR3 is CASSFSMIPAKNIQYF. DNA of the CDR3: TGTGCCAGCAGTTTCTCTATGATACCAGCCAAAAACATTCAGTACTTC.

The count of this clone is one. CDR3 DNA sequence: TGCGCCAGCAGCCCCGAACAGGGGGCGAACACTGAAGCTTTCTTT. Protein sequence: CASSPEQGANTEAFF. J is TRBJ1-1 and V is TRBV5-1, with 9 bases aligning to TRBD1. Germline loops: CDR1 SGHRS, CDR2 YFSETQ. This CDR3 has 15 amino acids. V was pared by 4 bases and J by 1 base, with 5 bases of the junction left unmatched.

This sequence joins TRBV19 and TRBJ2-3, with D possibly matching TRBD1 (6 bases). CDR1 and CDR2 (germline): LNHDA, SQIVND (reference sequence). CDR3 length: 14 amino acids. V gave up 5 bases and J gave up 2 bases, with 11 bases separating them. CDR3 coding DNA: TGTGCCAGTAGTCTCCGGACAGTCACAGATACGCAGTATTTT. This encodes CASSLRTVTDTQYF. Together with reference TRBV19 and TRBJ2-3, the CDR3 gives the full variable domain: DGGITQSPKYLFRKEGQNVTLSCEQNLNHDAMYWYRQDPGQGLRLIYYSQIVNDFQKGDIAEGYSVSREKKESFPLTVTSAQKNPTAFYLCASSLRTVTDTQYFGPGTRLTVL.

The V call is TRBV7-2, the J call TRBJ2-5, with unresolved D. V was clipped by 3 bases and J by 5 bases, with 10 bases between them. The length of the CDR3 is 13 residues. From germline, CDR1 is SGHTA and CDR2 FQGNSA. The CDR3 bases are TGTGCCAGCAGCTTGCCGGTCGGGGAGACCCAGTACTTC. Amino acids: CASSLPVGETQYF.

The rearrangement links TRBV14 to TRBJ1-4, with TRBD1 as a possible D gene (6 bases). V was trimmed by 0 bases and J by 2 bases, leaving 10 bases between them. The CDR3 totals 16 residues. From germline, CDR1 is SGHDN and CDR2 FVKESK. CDR3 region: CASSQDVRGTNEKLFF. DNA of the CDR3: TGTGCCAGCAGCCAAGATGTCAGGGGCACTAATGAAAAACTGTTTTTT.

This clone came up a few times. The rearrangement joins TRBV5-4 to TRBJ1-1; a possible D gene is TRBD1 (5 bases). This CDR3 comprises 17 residues. Germline CDR1 SGHNT, CDR2 YYREEE (reference sequence). V shed 1 base and J shed 1 base, with 17 bases lying between them. This chain's CDR3 is CASSLISGGLGNTEAFF. CDR3 nucleotides: TGTGCCAGCAGCTTGATCTCGGGGGGTTTGGGGAACACTGAAGCTTTCTTT.

The chain carries TRBV9 and TRBJ1-4; possible D gene TRBD1, 5 bases. Germline V CDR1 and CDR2: SGDLS, YYNGEE. The CDR3 contains 15 residues. V lost 5 bases and J 0 bases, leaving 11 bases between the germline ends. This CDR3 is CASRGQRATNEKLFF. The CDR3 nucleotides are TGTGCCAGCAGAGGACAAAGGGCAACTAATGAAAAACTGTTTTTT.

The genes are TRBV5-1 and TRBJ1-1, with a tentative D call TRBD1 (6 bases). The CDR3 spans 16 residues. V lost 1 base and J lost 1, with 14 bases in between. The germline V gene has CDR1 SGHRS and CDR2 YFSETQ. As DNA, the CDR3 is TGCGCCAGCAGCTTGAATCACCCCAGGGGGAACACTGAAGCTTTCTTT. Translating gives CASSLNHPRGNTEAFF.